This T cell receptor beta chain emerged from a study of OX40 agonist ivuxolimab in advanced cancers. On the study more broadly: Ivuxolimab was delivered to patients intravenously every 2 weeks at doses spanning 0.01 to 10 mg/kg. Aged roughly 23 to 80 with a mean of approximately 60 years, they were around 79% male.

Between the trimmed V and J ends, which lost 2 bases and 1 base, there was a span of 15 bases. The CDR3 contains 16 residues. Germline values: CDR1 LNHDA, CDR2 SQIVND (reference sequence). The assay was immunoSEQ multiplex PCR, and TCRdb's table has in-frame clones only and misses some. The sample yields some 70,000 clones, 84% seen once. The genes are TRBV19 and TRBJ2-7; possibly TRBD2 for D (6 bases). The material sequenced was CD4+ or CD8+ T cells sorted from blood, taken in a trial of the OX40 agonist ivuxolimab. The sequence derives from an adult with an advanced solid tumor such as melanoma, head and neck, liver or kidney cancer. As DNA, the CDR3 is TGTGCCAGTAGTATAAGCGGGCGAAGGGGATCCTACGAGCAGTACTTC. Translation gives CASSISGRRGSYEQYF.